This T cell receptor beta chain was observed in a study of blood T cell repertoires in COVID-19. Looking at the study overall: The study drew acute and convalescent COVID-19 samples from the United States, Italy and Spain. From T cells, B-cell-depleted T cells, or PBMCs came the material, which was cDNA or gDNA.

The germline V gene encodes CDR1 SGHNT and CDR2 YYREEE (reference sequence). Trimming cost V 9 bases and J 4 bases, with 19 bases left between them. This CDR3 region has 14 residues. In the source study's methods: Reference gene primer amplification in the assay estimated nucleated cell counts. The table came from immunoSEQ multiplex PCR; TCRdb's copy has only in-frame clones and leaves some out. Clonal size and the V and J genes are those of that table, whereas D and trimming came from the DNA. Of about 200,000 clones in the sample, 88% were seen once. The sequenced material came from peripheral blood. The sequence was collected from a man aged 18-30 years with active or convalescent COVID-19. The chain couples TRBV5-4 to TRBJ2-5, with a weak D call TRBD2 (6 bases). The CDR3 region has the DNA TGTGCCACCTCTCGGGACTTACGCGGAGAGACCCAGTACTTC. The encoded protein is CATSRDLRGETQYF.